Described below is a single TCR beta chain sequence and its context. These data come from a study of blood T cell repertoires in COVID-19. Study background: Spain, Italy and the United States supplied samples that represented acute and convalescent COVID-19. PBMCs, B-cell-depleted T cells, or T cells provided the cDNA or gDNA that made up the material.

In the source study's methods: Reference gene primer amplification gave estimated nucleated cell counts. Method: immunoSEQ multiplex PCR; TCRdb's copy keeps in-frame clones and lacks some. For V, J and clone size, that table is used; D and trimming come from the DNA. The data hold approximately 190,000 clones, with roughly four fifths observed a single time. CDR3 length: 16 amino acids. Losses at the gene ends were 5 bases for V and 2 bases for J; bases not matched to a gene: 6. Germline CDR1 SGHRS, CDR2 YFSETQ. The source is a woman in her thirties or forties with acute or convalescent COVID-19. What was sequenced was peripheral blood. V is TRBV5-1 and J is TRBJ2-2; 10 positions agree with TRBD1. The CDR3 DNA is TGCGCCAGCAGGACCCGGGACAGGGGCAACACCGGGGAGCTGTTTTTT. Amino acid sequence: CASRTRDRGNTGELFF.